This TCR beta chain was recovered during a study of early T cells in non-severe SARS-CoV-2 infection. General study points: Anti-spike CD8 responses were favored in VDJdb matching, and private and CD4 specificities were missed.

This clonotype was detected only a few times. Its antigen is currently unknown. TCRdb independently ran MiXCR on the 5' RACE reads; one entry per CDR3 protein. This table has tens of thousands of distinct CDR3 sequences, around 7% appearing once. The CDR3 has 15 amino acids. In germline, CDR1 is LGHDT, CDR2 YNNKEL (reference sequence). With 3 bases removed from V and 6 bases from J, the gap between germline ends came to 16 bases. The sequencing used whole blood, collected at baseline. The sequence derives from an adult who was a healthcare worker with PCR-confirmed SARS-CoV-2 infection or an uninfected control (not recorded which). The rearrangement uses TRBV3-1 and TRBJ2-3; D tentatively reads TRBD1 or TRBD2 (5 bases each). The CDR3 loop is CASSQGPGAADTQYF. CDR3 nucleotides: TGTGCCAGCAGCCAGGGACCGGGCGCCGCGGATACGCAGTATTTT.